This entry features one TCR beta chain sequence. An amount of RNA that ranged from 0.5 to 1 ug was reverse transcribed with random hexamers. TCR beta CDR3 was amplified by immunoSEQ covering 54 Vbeta and 13 Jbeta. Each CDR3 protein gets one entry after TCRdb re-called the immunoSEQ multiplex PCR reads with MiXCR. This table holds about 300,000 distinct CDR3 sequences, about 91% found once. The entry originates in a study of CD8 T cells in Susac syndrome. Sequenced sample: CD4+ T cells from PBMCs. This TCR came from a human donor with multiple sclerosis.

CDR3 in amino acids: CASSVSSGGAVDTQYF. Written as DNA, the CDR3 is TGTGCCAGCAGCGTCAGTAGCGGGGGGGCCGTGGATACGCAGTATTTT. This rearrangement joins TRBV11-2 to TRBJ2-3; 11 positions match TRBD2. The ends lost 5 bases at V and 6 bases at J; junction bases unmatched: 10. CDR3 length equals 16 residues. Germline CDR1 SGHAT, CDR2 FQNNGV.